These 25 T cell receptor beta chains were sequenced from one sample in a study of identical twins. A single record per CDR3 protein comes from TCRdb applying MiXCR to the 5' RACE reads. The table has approximately 630,000 distinct CDR3 sequences, around 7.5% seen once. This sample also appeared in a second study, on yellow fever vaccine responses in identical twins.

Material: PBMCs. These receptors originate from a woman between 18 and 29 years old in good health.

CDR3: CSVARNRGLGEKLFF. The CDR3 nucleotides read TGCAGCGTTGCGCGAAACAGGGGGTTAGGGGAAAAACTGTTTTTT. The chain carries TRBV29-1 and TRBJ1-4; 8 bases are a match to TRBD1. This CDR3 region has 15 residues. J gave up 8 bases and V 4 bases, and 12 bases lay outside the gene matches. Germline loops: CDR1 SQVTM, CDR2 ANQGSEA.

This clonotype was recorded at least ten times. The rearrangement uses TRBV3-1 and TRBJ2-1; possibly TRBD2 for D (6 bases). Germline-derived CDR1 and CDR2 are LGHDT and YNNKEL (reference sequence). The V and J ends lost 3 bases and 2 bases respectively, with 11 bases between them. This CDR3 contains 15 residues. In DNA, the CDR3 is TGTGCCAGCAGCCAGCAAGGGAGGACCTACAATGAGCAGTTCTTC. Its translation is CASSQQGRTYNEQFF.

There are many counts of this clonotype. V is TRBV20-1 and J is TRBJ2-1; 9 nucleotides agree with TRBD2. The V and J ends lost 2 bases and 12 bases, in that order; junction bases with no gene match: 8. Germline V gene lookup returns CDR1 DFQATT and CDR2 SNEGSKA (reference sequence). This CDR3 spans 13 amino acids. The CDR3 loop reads CSARLAGGPSQFF. CDR3 in DNA: TGCAGTGCTAGACTCGCGGGGGGGCCCTCGCAGTTCTTC.

This clonotype was observed a few times. The chain joins TRBV10-1 to TRBJ2-7, with D uncertain. V shed 0 bases and J shed 4 bases, with 16 bases lying between them. CDR3 length equals 16 residues. Germline V gene lookup returns CDR1 WNHNN and CDR2 SYGVQD (reference sequence). The CDR3 region is CASSESKCGPLYEQYF. CDR3 in DNA: TGCGCCAGCAGTGAGTCGAAATGTGGACCTCTATACGAGCAGTACTTC.

This clonotype has only a few counts. The gene calls are TRBV10-3 and TRBJ1-2, with TRBD1 identical over 7 bases. Germline V CDR1 and CDR2: ENHRY, SYGVKD. The CDR3 is made up of 12 amino acids. Germline trimming cut 9 bases from V and 3 bases from J; bases unmatched to any gene: 4. For the CDR3, the DNA is TGTGCCATATTCGACAGGGACTATGGCTACACCTTC. Amino acids: CAIFDRDYGYTF.

This clonotype was seen only a few times. The chain combines TRBV6-1 with TRBJ2-2; TRBD1 is a possible D gene (6 bases). Trimming removed 0 bases at V and 4 bases at J, with 9 bases between. There are 15 residues in the CDR3. Per germline, CDR1 MNHNS and CDR2 SASEGT. CDR3 in amino acids: CASSEATGSTGELFF. The CDR3 nucleotides are TGTGCCAGCAGTGAAGCAACAGGGAGCACCGGGGAGCTGTTTTTT.

V usage is TRBV15 and J usage is TRBJ1-1; a weak D match, TRBD1 (5 bases). Trimming left V 3 bases short and J 4 bases short, with 15 bases between. The CDR3 spans 15 residues. Germline V gene sequence: CDR1 LNHNV, CDR2 YYDKDF (reference sequence). CDR3 in amino acids: CATSSRQRVVTEAFF. For the CDR3, the DNA is TGTGCCACCAGCAGCAGACAGCGTGTAGTCACTGAAGCTTTCTTT.

The chain links TRBV12-3 or TRBV12-4 to TRBJ1-2, with unresolved D. The V end lost 6 bases, the J end lost 7 bases, and 15 bases lay between the germline ends. The CDR3 covers 13 residues. CDR3 sequence: CASSLQGFAGYTF. DNA of the CDR3: TGTGCCAGCAGCCTCCAAGGGTTTGCTGGCTACACCTTC.

This clonotype was found a few times. The chain combines TRBV9 with TRBJ1-1; 9 bases are a match to TRBD1. Per germline, CDR1 SGDLS and CDR2 YYNGEE. The CDR3 spans 17 residues. Trimming at V came to 3 bases and at J to 4 bases, leaving 13 bases not matched to a gene. CDR3 loop: CASSGGSGDRVRTEAFF. The DNA of the CDR3 is TGTGCCAGCAGCGGGGGTAGTGGGGACAGGGTGCGCACTGAAGCTTTCTTT.

The table lists this clonotype with a few counts. This chain joins TRBV4-2 and TRBJ2-5; no definite D call. This CDR3 has 16 amino acids. Trimming shortened V by 1 base and J by 2 bases, and 14 bases separated the two germline ends. Germline V lookup: CDR1 LGHNA, CDR2 YNFKEQ. CDR3 in DNA: TGTGCCAGCAGCCAAGTAGGTTCTGGGCTTCAAGAGACCCAGTACTTC. Translating gives CASSQVGSGLQETQYF.

This clonotype has at least ten counts. The chain uses TRBV20-1 and TRBJ2-3; D remains unclear. The germline V and J ends were trimmed by 0 bases and 2 bases, with 9 bases remaining between them. The length of the CDR3 is 14 residues. Germline V gives CDR1 DFQATT, CDR2 SNEGSKA (reference sequence). The CDR3 nucleotides read TGCAGTGCTAGAGATGAGGCCCCCACAGATACGCAGTATTTT. Translating gives CSARDEAPTDTQYF.

The J gene is TRBJ2-5, the V gene TRBV28; the D gene is possibly TRBD1 (8 bases). CDR1 is MDHEN and CDR2 is SYDVKM in the germline V gene. V lost 5 bases to trimming and J lost 5 bases, with 15 bases between them. The CDR3 runs 14 residues. The CDR3 sequence is CASSVQGGQETQYF. CDR3 in DNA: TGTGCCAGCAGTGTACAGGGGGGGCAGGAGACCCAGTACTTC.

Ten or more counts support this clonotype. This chain uses TRBV5-1 with TRBJ1-2; D is ambiguous. Trimming pared 0 bases from V and 8 bases from J, leaving 17 bases between. Germline V gene data show CDR1 as SGHRS and CDR2 as YFSETQ. CDR3 length: 15 amino acids. As DNA, the CDR3 is TGCGCCAGCAGCTTGGCCGAAGAAAAGTCTGGGGGCTACACCTTC. This gives the protein CASSLAEEKSGGYTF.

This clonotype was seen repeatedly, ten times or more. The V gene is TRBV6-1, the J gene TRBJ2-1; the D gene is possibly TRBD1 (5 bases). CDR3 length: 13 residues. Germline CDR1 and CDR2: MNHNS and SASEGT. Trimming removed 7 bases at V and 6 bases at J, with 13 bases between. The CDR3 DNA follows: TGTGCCAGCACACTGGGGCAAGGCAATGAGCAGTTCTTC. Residues: CASTLGQGNEQFF.

This clonotype occurred many times. The chain has TRBV9 and TRBJ2-1; D remains unclear. Trimming left V 4 bases short and J 10 bases short, with 9 bases between. This CDR3 is 11 amino acids long. CDR1 is SGDLS, CDR2 YYNGEE, per germline. CDR3 loop: CASSTMTEQFF. CDR3 DNA: TGTGCCAGCAGCACCATGACGGAGCAGTTCTTC. Combining the CDR3 with reference TRBV9 and TRBJ2-1 gives the whole variable domain DSGVTQTPKHLITATGQRVTLRCSPRSGDLSVYWYQQSLDQGLQFLIQYYNGEERAKGNILERFSAQQFPDLHSELNLSSLELGDSALYFCASSTMTEQFFGPGTRLTVL.

V and J are TRBV3-1 and TRBJ2-2, with TRBD2 as a possible D gene (5 bases). Germline lookup yields CDR1 LGHDT and CDR2 YNNKEL (reference sequence). The CDR3 consists of 14 residues. The V end was cut by 2 bases, the J end by 6 bases, with 10 bases between. The CDR3 here is CASSQQTSSGELFF. CDR3 coding DNA: TGTGCCAGCAGCCAACAAACTAGTTCCGGGGAGCTGTTTTTT.

This clonotype came up a few times. This chain uses TRBV7-9 with TRBJ2-3; possibly TRBD1 for D (5 bases). The CDR3 spans 15 residues. Trimming shortened V by 5 bases and J by 1 base, and 13 bases separated the two germline ends. Germline lookup yields CDR1 SEHNR and CDR2 FQNEAQ (reference sequence). In nucleotides, the CDR3 is TGTGCCAGCAGCGACAGAGCACAGCGCACAGATACGCAGTATTTT. It yields the protein CASSDRAQRTDTQYF.

There are many counts of this clonotype. V gene TRBV28 combines with J gene TRBJ1-1, with D hard to call. This CDR3 contains 15 residues. Trimming removed 1 base from V and 2 bases from J, with 11 bases in between. Germline V CDR1 and CDR2: MDHEN, SYDVKM. As DNA, the CDR3 is TGTGCCAGCAGTTTATCAGCCGCTTCAAACACTGAAGCTTTCTTT. This encodes CASSLSAASNTEAFF.

The chain couples TRBV10-3 to TRBJ2-5, with D perhaps TRBD1 or TRBD2 (5 bases each). Trimming cost V 10 bases and J 5 bases, with 20 bases left between them. The CDR3 length is 14 residues. Germline lookup yields CDR1 ENHRY and CDR2 SYGVKD. The CDR3 sequence: CATGRGVVGETQYF. CDR3 nucleotides: TGTGCCACGGGTCGAGGGGTTGTAGGGGAGACCCAGTACTTC.

This clonotype was recorded a few times. The gene calls are TRBV4-1 and TRBJ1-4; D perhaps matches TRBD1 (6 bases). V gave up 1 base and J gave up 6 bases, with 12 bases separating them. The germline V gene has CDR1 MGHRA and CDR2 YSYEKL. This CDR3 spans 15 amino acids. The CDR3 bases are TGCGCCAGCAGCCAAGGGGGGGGGCGTGATGAAAAACTGTTTTTT. Translated: CASSQGGGRDEKLFF.

This clonotype showed up just a few times. This chain links TRBV4-1 with TRBJ2-3; possibly TRBD2 for D (6 bases). With 0 bases removed from V and 2 bases from J, the gap between germline ends came to 18 bases. CDR1 and CDR2 (germline): MGHRA, YSYEKL. This CDR3 is 18 amino acids long. DNA of the CDR3: TGCGCCAGCAGCCAAGACCCCCTCCGTGGGGGACTCACAGATACGCAGTATTTT. This sequence encodes CASSQDPLRGGLTDTQYF.

This clonotype has just a few counts. The chain recombines TRBV7-6 with TRBJ2-2, with D unclear. This CDR3 comprises 15 residues. CDR1 SGHVS and CDR2 FNYEAQ come from the germline V gene. V was clipped by 5 bases and J by 5 bases, with 15 bases between them. The CDR3 DNA reads TGTGCCAGCAGCGTATCCCCGTATGAGACCGGGGAGCTGTTTTTT. Amino acids: CASSVSPYETGELFF.

This clonotype was observed a few times. V gene TRBV2 combines with J gene TRBJ2-3, with TRBD2 identical over 7 bases. The CDR3 contains 13 residues. V shed 9 bases, J shed 0 bases, and the junction held 3 bases outside the gene matches. CDR1 and CDR2 from the germline V gene are SNHLY and FYNNEI. The CDR3 DNA sequence: TGTGCCAGACTAGCGACTAGCACAGATACGCAGTATTTT. Its protein product is CARLATSTDTQYF. Supplemented by reference TRBV2 and TRBJ2-3, the full variable domain reads EPEVTQTPSHQVTQMGQEVILRCVPISNHLYFYWYRQILGQKVEFLVSFYNNEISEKSEIFDDQFSVERPDGSNFTLKIRSTKLEDSAMYFCARLATSTDTQYFGPGTRLTVL.

The chain joins TRBV12-3 or TRBV12-4 to TRBJ2-2; the match to TRBD2 covers 9 bases. V was pared by 4 bases and J by 2 bases, with 2 bases of the junction left unmatched. This CDR3 is 15 amino acids long. The CDR3 loop reads CASSSAGGNTGELFF. Here the CDR3 DNA reads TGTGCCAGCAGTTCAGCGGGAGGCAACACCGGGGAGCTGTTTTTT.

This clonotype was seen a few times. The chain joins TRBV29-1 to TRBJ2-1, with 7 bases matching TRBD2. This CDR3 is 15 amino acids long. Germline CDR1 is SQVTM and CDR2 is ANQGSEA. The V gene end was trimmed by 3 bases and the J gene end by 0 bases; junction bases not matched to a gene: 5. The CDR3 nucleotides are TGCAGCGTTGAGGGGGGGGTTGTCTCCTACAATGAGCAGTTCTTC. This translates into CSVEGGVVSYNEQFF.